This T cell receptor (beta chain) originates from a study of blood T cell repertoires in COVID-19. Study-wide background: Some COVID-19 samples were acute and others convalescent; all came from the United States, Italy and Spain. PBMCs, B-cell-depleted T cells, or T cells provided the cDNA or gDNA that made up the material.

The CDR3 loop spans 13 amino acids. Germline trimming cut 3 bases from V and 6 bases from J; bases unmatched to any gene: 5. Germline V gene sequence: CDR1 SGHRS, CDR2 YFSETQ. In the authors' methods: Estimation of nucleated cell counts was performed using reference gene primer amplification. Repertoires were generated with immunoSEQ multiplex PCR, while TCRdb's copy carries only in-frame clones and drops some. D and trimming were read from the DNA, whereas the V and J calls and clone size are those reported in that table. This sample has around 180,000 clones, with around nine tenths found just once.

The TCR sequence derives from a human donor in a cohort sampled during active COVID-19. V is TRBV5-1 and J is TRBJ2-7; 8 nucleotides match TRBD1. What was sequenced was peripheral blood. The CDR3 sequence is CASSSGTGGEQYF. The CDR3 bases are TGCGCCAGCAGCTCAGGGACAGGCGGCGAGCAGTACTTC.